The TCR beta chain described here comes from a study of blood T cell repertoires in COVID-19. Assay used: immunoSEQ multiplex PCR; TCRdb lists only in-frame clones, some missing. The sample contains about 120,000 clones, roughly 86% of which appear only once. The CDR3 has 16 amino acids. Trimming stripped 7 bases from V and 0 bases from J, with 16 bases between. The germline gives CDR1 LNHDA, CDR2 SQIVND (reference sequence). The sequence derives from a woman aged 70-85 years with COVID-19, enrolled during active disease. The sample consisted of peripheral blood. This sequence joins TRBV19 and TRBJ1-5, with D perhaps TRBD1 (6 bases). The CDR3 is CASTLTGLASNQPQHF. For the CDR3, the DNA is TGTGCCAGTACCTTGACAGGTTTAGCTAGCAATCAGCCCCAGCATTTT.